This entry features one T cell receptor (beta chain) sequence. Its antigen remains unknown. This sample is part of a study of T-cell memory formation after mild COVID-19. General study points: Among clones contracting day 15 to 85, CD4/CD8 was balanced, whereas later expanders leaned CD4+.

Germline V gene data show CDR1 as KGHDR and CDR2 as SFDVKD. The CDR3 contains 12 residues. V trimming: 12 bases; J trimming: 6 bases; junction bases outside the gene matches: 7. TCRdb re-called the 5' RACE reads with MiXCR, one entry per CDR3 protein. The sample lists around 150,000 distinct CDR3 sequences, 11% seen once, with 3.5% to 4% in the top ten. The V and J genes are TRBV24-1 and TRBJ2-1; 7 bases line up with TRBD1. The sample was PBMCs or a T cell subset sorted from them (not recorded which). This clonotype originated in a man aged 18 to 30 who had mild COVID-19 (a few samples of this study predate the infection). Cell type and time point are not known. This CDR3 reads CAARDSPNEQFF. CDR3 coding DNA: TGTGCCGCAAGGGACAGTCCCAATGAGCAGTTCTTC.